This T cell receptor beta chain originates from a study of beta chain features in type 1 diabetes. The study's findings and limits: PCR might preferentially amplify shorter templates, equally in patients and controls. Fewer junction insertions and more nucleotide deletions appeared in type 1 diabetes patients.

Note on this clone: The antigen is undetermined.

Expressed TCRB transcripts were sequenced after all isolated RNA was converted to cDNA. Some clones are missing from TCRdb's copy, which holds only in-frame ones; the method was immunoSEQ multiplex PCR. This sample has over 700,000 clones, with 17% found just once. The CDR3 loop spans 11 amino acids. Germline CDR1 reads MDHEN; CDR2 reads SYDVKM. Trimming removed 7 bases at V and 1 base at J, with 2 bases between. Cells sorted by CD45RO/CCR7/CD25/CD127/CD95/CD27 comprised CD4+ naive, central memory, regulatory and stem cell-like memory cells. This chain uses TRBV28 with TRBJ1-3; D unresolved. The clonotype was recovered from a woman younger than 35 in good health. The specimen was naive CD4+ T cells from blood. The chain's CDR3 is CASTSGNTIYF. CDR3 bases: TGTGCCAGCACTTCTGGAAACACCATATATTTT.